A single sample is the source of the 32 T cell receptor beta chains below, sequenced in a study of T cells in Graves' hyperthyroidism and ophthalmopathy. Using RNA transcripts as the source, TCR beta CDR3 regions were amplified. During a first-round RT-PCR of the TCR CDR3, the HTBI primer set was used. TCRdb processed the multiplex PCR reads anew with MiXCR; each CDR3 protein has one entry. The sample has a few hundred thousand distinct CDR3 sequences, roughly 19% seen once. The sample consisted of blood. The receptor set was obtained from a man aged 50-60 years with Graves' ophthalmopathy.

V usage is TRBV19 and J usage is TRBJ2-7; tentative D call: TRBD1 (6 bases). V lost 5 bases, J lost 1 base, and 12 bases lay in between. Germline V lookup: CDR1 LNHDA, CDR2 SQIVND (reference sequence). The CDR3 contains 14 residues. In DNA, the CDR3 is TGTGCCAGTAGTGACACGGGACAATCCTACGAGCAGTACTTC. Protein: CASSDTGQSYEQYF.

V and J are TRBV4-2 and TRBJ2-7; possibly TRBD2 for D (6 bases). The germline V gene encodes CDR1 LGHNA and CDR2 YNFKEQ. The CDR3 runs 14 residues. Between the trimmed V and J ends, which lost 1 base and 5 bases, there was a span of 12 bases. The CDR3, as DNA: TGTGCCAGCAGCCAAGTCATCGGGAGCGACGAGCAGTACTTC. This translates into CASSQVIGSDEQYF.

This clonotype was recorded a few times. The rearrangement links TRBV5-1 to TRBJ2-7; 11 bases are shared with TRBD2. This CDR3 contains 16 residues. Germline loops: CDR1 SGHRS, CDR2 YFSETQ. Unmatched junction bases numbered 6, after V lost 0 bases and J lost 4 bases. The CDR3 here is CASSLASTSGSYEQYF. The CDR3 bases are TGCGCCAGCAGCTTGGCCAGTACTAGCGGGAGTTACGAGCAGTACTTC.

About this clonotype: This may arise from a read error, as a much more abundant clone is one base away. This sequence joins TRBV7-8 and TRBJ2-7; D is possibly TRBD1 (5 bases). The CDR3 is made up of 17 amino acids. Germline CDR1 SGHVS, CDR2 FQNEAQ. The CDR3 DNA reads TGTGCCGGCAGCTTAGTACCAGGGCATGGCTTAACCTACGAGCAGTACTTC. It is translated as CAGSLVPGHGLTYEQYF.

This chain connects TRBV19 to TRBJ2-2, with unresolved D. Deletions cut 3 bases from V and 0 bases from J, with 5 bases between. The CDR3 length is 14 residues. In germline, CDR1 is LNHDA, CDR2 SQIVND (reference sequence). The CDR3 sequence is CASSISANTGELFF. As DNA, the CDR3 is TGTGCCAGTAGTATCTCGGCGAACACCGGGGAGCTGTTTTTT.

The genes are TRBV29-1 and TRBJ2-5; tentatively, D is TRBD2 (5 bases). Germline CDR1 is SQVTM and CDR2 is ANQGSEA. V was pared by 7 bases and J by 5 bases, with 11 bases between. CDR3 length: 11 amino acids. The CDR3 region is CSGGLEETQYF. The DNA of the CDR3 is TGCAGCGGTGGACTTGAGGAGACCCAGTACTTC.

As for this clonotype: The junction differs from germline at one of its ends, possibly a read error. The V call is TRBV7-3, the J call TRBJ2-7, with 11 bases identical to TRBD1. Germline CDR1 and CDR2: SGHTA and FQGTGA. The CDR3 length is 15 residues. This CDR3 reads CASSPGTGGESEQYF. The CDR3 bases are TGTGCTAGCAGCCCTGGGACAGGGGGAGAGAGCGAGCAGTACTTC.

This clonotype was detected many times. The rearrangement links TRBV12-3 or TRBV12-4 to TRBJ1-1, with D hard to call. The CDR3 length is 13 residues. V lost 8 bases and J 0 bases, leaving 10 bases between the germline ends. Written as DNA, the CDR3 is TGTGCCAGCTTCGAGGGTTTGAACACTGAAGCTTTCTTT. This sequence encodes CASFEGLNTEAFF.

This clonotype was observed a handful of times. This chain connects TRBV7-2 to TRBJ1-5, with a possible D match to TRBD1 (6 bases). The CDR3 extends over 14 amino acids. Germline V gives CDR1 SGHTA, CDR2 FQGNSA. V dropped 1 base and J dropped 6 bases, with 10 bases sitting between them. This CDR3 reads CASSLVGGPQPQHF. CDR3 DNA: TGTGCCAGCAGCTTAGTGGGGGGGCCTCAGCCCCAGCATTTT.

This chain connects TRBV10-2 to TRBJ2-6, with D perhaps given as TRBD1 or TRBD2 (5 bases each). The CDR3 runs to 16 residues. With 8 bases removed from V and 4 bases from J, the gap between germline ends came to 18 bases. Germline V lookup: CDR1 WSHSY, CDR2 SAAADI. The CDR3 loop is CASGRDLGAGANVLTF. DNA for the CDR3: TGCGCCAGCGGAAGGGACCTGGGCGCGGGGGCCAACGTCCTGACTTTC.

This clonotype was recorded many times. This chain uses TRBV9 with TRBJ2-1; no clear D gene. The CDR3 extends over 13 amino acids. V was clipped by 4 bases and J by 7 bases, with 12 bases between them. Looked up from germline, CDR1 is SGDLS and CDR2 is YYNGEE. CDR3 residues: CASSFGARNEQFF. DNA of the CDR3: TGTGCCAGCAGCTTCGGAGCGAGGAATGAGCAGTTCTTC.

This clonotype has only a few counts. V and J are TRBV20-1 and TRBJ2-7, with 8 positions matching TRBD1. The germline CDR1 and CDR2 sequences are DFQATT and SNEGSKA (reference sequence). V gave up 1 base and J gave up 1 base; unmatched junction bases: 6. The length of the CDR3 is 15 residues. The CDR3 protein is CSARVARDRSYEQYF. The CDR3 DNA follows: TGCAGTGCTAGAGTCGCACGGGACAGGTCCTACGAGCAGTACTTC.

In its sample, this clonotype was seen a few times. J is TRBJ2-7 and V is TRBV7-2; weak D call: TRBD2 (5 bases). This CDR3 contains 13 residues. Deletions cut 5 bases from V and 6 bases from J, with 14 bases between. Germline V gene lookup returns CDR1 SGHTA and CDR2 FQGNSA. CDR3 protein: CASSAGPLFEQYF. Here the CDR3 DNA reads TGTGCCAGCAGCGCGGGTCCCCTCTTCGAGCAGTACTTC.

J is TRBJ1-4 and V is TRBV18; 9 bases are shared with TRBD1. There are 17 residues in the CDR3. Looked up from germline, CDR1 is KGHSH and CDR2 is LQKENI. V lost 4 bases and J lost 0; bases outside the gene matches: 6. CDR3 in DNA: TGTGCCAGCTCACTACGACAGGGGGGCGCAACTAATGAAAAACTGTTTTTT. Translated: CASSLRQGGATNEKLFF.

This clonotype was seen ten or more times. V gene TRBV30 combines with J gene TRBJ2-7, with D perhaps TRBD1 (5 bases). V lost 2 bases and J 6 bases, leaving 11 bases between the germline ends. There are 12 residues in the CDR3. CDR1 GTSNPN and CDR2 SVGIG come from the germline V gene (reference sequence). The CDR3 DNA reads as TGTGCCTGGAGTTCAGGGTTACGCGAGCAGTACTTC. Encoded protein: CAWSSGLREQYF.

Of note for this clonotype: A read error may produce the germline difference seen at one junction end. The gene calls are TRBV13 and TRBJ2-3, with 7 bases lining up with TRBD2. The CDR3 has 15 residues. Germline loops: CDR1 PRHDT, CDR2 FYEKMQ (reference sequence). CDR3 amino acids: CASSNGGDPTDTQCF. As DNA, the CDR3 is TGTGCCAGCAGCAATGGGGGGGACCCCACAGATACGCAGTGTTTT.

This chain connects TRBV27 to TRBJ2-1; maybe TRBD2 (6 bases). Germline values: CDR1 MNHEY, CDR2 SMNVEV (reference sequence). V lost 3 bases and J 8 bases, leaving 20 bases between the germline ends. This CDR3 has 16 amino acids. The CDR3 protein is CASSFLSGRDGDEQFF. The CDR3 bases are TGTGCCAGCAGTTTTTTGTCGGGGCGGGATGGGGATGAGCAGTTCTTC.

This clonotype has at least ten counts. The gene calls are TRBV20-1 and TRBJ2-7, with D maybe TRBD2 (5 bases). CDR3 length: 13 residues. In germline, CDR1 is DFQATT, CDR2 SNEGSKA (reference sequence). V lost 1 base to trimming and J lost 3 bases, with 10 bases between them. CDR3: CSARVPGDYEQYF. CDR3 DNA sequence: TGCAGTGCTAGAGTACCCGGGGACTACGAGCAGTACTTC.

This clonotype was recorded a few times. The CDR3 sequence: CASSLRDRHISDTQYF. CDR3 nucleotides: TGTGCCAGCAGCCTCAGGGACAGGCATATCTCAGATACGCAGTATTTT. V and J are TRBV14 and TRBJ2-3; 8 nucleotides agree with TRBD1. CDR3 length equals 16 residues. Germline V lookup: CDR1 SGHDN, CDR2 FVKESK. Losses at the gene ends were 4 bases for V and 4 bases for J; bases not matched to a gene: 10.

The DNA for the CDR3 is TGTGCCAGCAGCTTCAGCGGGGGGGGCACAGATACGCAGTATTTT. It specifies CASSFSGGGTDTQYF. V and J are TRBV7-3 and TRBJ2-3; 10 bases are a match to TRBD2. J lost 1 base, V lost 3 bases, and 1 base had no gene match. This CDR3 is 15 amino acids long. Germline V CDR1 and CDR2: SGHTA, FQGTGA. Looking up the rest from reference TRBV7-3 and TRBJ2-3 gives the full variable domain: GAGVSQTPSNKVTEKGKYVELRCDPISGHTALYWYRQSLGQGPEFLIYFQGTGAADDSGLPNDRFFAVRPEGSVSTLKIQRTERGDSAVYLCASSFSGGGTDTQYFGPGTRLTVL.

The chain recombines TRBV29-1 with TRBJ2-5, with TRBD2 identical over 8 bases. Germline trimming cut 6 bases from V and 9 bases from J; bases unmatched to any gene: 21. The CDR3 covers 16 residues. In germline, CDR1 is SQVTM, CDR2 ANQGSEA. DNA for the CDR3: TGCAGCGTGGACACAGGGTCCGGGAGGGCCGGGGAGGCCCAGTACTTC. Its translation: CSVDTGSGRAGEAQYF.

In this sample, this clonotype turned up many times. This rearrangement joins TRBV9 to TRBJ2-3, with 13 bases matching TRBD2. Trimming took 2 bases from V and 3 from J; bases not matched to a gene: 6. Per the germline V gene, CDR1 is SGDLS and CDR2 is YYNGEE. The CDR3 contains 17 residues. This CDR3 reads CASSVIPTSGRTDTQYF. The CDR3 nucleotides are TGTGCCAGCAGCGTGATCCCGACTAGCGGGAGGACAGATACGCAGTATTTT.

Comment on this clonotype: A much larger clonotype is one base distant, so this may be a read error. The chain links TRBV2 to TRBJ1-2; 9 positions match TRBD1. The V gene's germline CDR1 is SNHLY and CDR2 FYNNEI. Germline trimming cut 5 bases from V and 6 bases from J; bases unmatched to any gene: 1. The CDR3 extends over 12 amino acids. The CDR3 spells CASSWTGDGYTF. The CDR3 DNA follows: TGTGCCAGCAGTTGGACAGGGGATGGCTACACCTTC.

This clonotype was counted a few times. The chain recombines TRBV9 with TRBJ2-1; 7 bases line up with TRBD2. Germline CDR1 is SGDLS and CDR2 is YYNGEE. Trimming took 5 bases from V and 8 from J; bases not matched to a gene: 7. There are 13 residues in the CDR3. The CDR3 spells CASSETSADEQFF. The CDR3 DNA sequence: TGTGCCAGCAGTGAAACTAGCGCCGATGAGCAGTTCTTC.

This clonotype occurred many times. V gene TRBV30 combines with J gene TRBJ1-1; 8 nucleotides align to TRBD1. Per germline, CDR1 GTSNPN and CDR2 SVGIG (reference sequence). V trimming: 4 bases; J trimming: 0 bases; junction bases outside the gene matches: 10. CDR3 length equals 16 residues. The CDR3 region is CAWKNLRQGMNTEAFF. The CDR3 coding sequence is TGTGCCTGGAAAAACCTCAGACAGGGGATGAACACTGAAGCTTTCTTT.

This clonotype was seen repeatedly, ten times or more. This chain connects TRBV11-3 to TRBJ2-7; D is tentatively TRBD1 or TRBD2 (5 bases each). Germline assignment: CDR1 SGHNT and CDR2 YENEEA. The CDR3 is made up of 14 amino acids. V was trimmed by 1 base and J by 1 base, leaving 8 bases between them. CDR3 protein: CASSLAGRSYEQYF. The CDR3 coding sequence is TGTGCCAGCAGCTTAGCAGGGAGATCCTACGAGCAGTACTTC.

This clonotype was seen ten or more times. V gene TRBV7-6 combines with J gene TRBJ2-1; D not resolved. The CDR3 totals 11 residues. Trimming shortened V by 5 bases and J by 8 bases, and 7 bases separated the two germline ends. CDR1 and CDR2 from the germline V gene are SGHVS and FNYEAQ. CDR3 loop: CASSPGHEQFF. The CDR3 DNA is TGTGCCAGCAGCCCCGGACATGAGCAGTTCTTC.

The table lists this clonotype with many counts. The chain combines TRBV14 with TRBJ1-6; perhaps TRBD1 as D (5 bases). Trimming removed 4 bases at V and 6 bases at J, with 10 bases between. CDR3 size: 14 residues. Germline V gene data show CDR1 as SGHDN and CDR2 as FVKESK. The CDR3 DNA is TGTGCCAGCAGCCGGGGCGTGGGTAATTCACCCCTCCACTTT. Amino acid sequence: CASSRGVGNSPLHF.

This clonotype was counted at least ten times. The gene calls are TRBV15 and TRBJ2-1; TRBD2 aligns across 8 bases. Looked up from germline, CDR1 is LNHNV and CDR2 is YYDKDF (reference sequence). The CDR3 extends over 14 amino acids. V shed 5 bases and J 4 bases; nucleotides not matched to a gene: 4. The CDR3 DNA sequence: TGTGCCACCAGCCCGGGACTAGATTACAATGAGCAGTTCTTC. Protein: CATSPGLDYNEQFF. Complete variable domain (other parts from reference TRBV15 and TRBJ2-1): DAMVIQNPRYQVTQFGKPVTLSCSQTLNHNVMYWYQQKSSQAPKLLFHYYDKDFNNEADTPDNFQSRRPNTSFCFLDIRSPGLGDTAMYLCATSPGLDYNEQFFGPGTRLTVL.

V gene TRBV6-1 combines with J gene TRBJ2-3, with 9 bases matching TRBD1. V lost 7 bases to trimming and J lost 1 base; unmatched junction nucleotides: 6. Per the germline V gene, CDR1 is MNHNS and CDR2 is SASEGT. The CDR3 has 15 amino acids. The CDR3 spells CASNTGQGRTDTQYF. CDR3 sequence (DNA): TGTGCCAGCAACACCGGACAGGGGCGCACAGATACGCAGTATTTT.

This clonotype was seen ten or more times. This chain joins TRBV7-8 and TRBJ2-1, with a tentative D call TRBD1 (5 bases). Germline V gene data show CDR1 as SGHVS and CDR2 as FQNEAQ. With 4 bases removed from V and 4 bases from J, the gap between germline ends came to 17 bases. The CDR3 runs 16 residues. The CDR3 DNA sequence: TGTGCCAGCAGCTCTCAAGGGGCTGGGGTTTACAATGAGCAGTTCTTC. Encoded protein: CASSSQGAGVYNEQFF.

This clonotype has a handful of counts. This sequence joins TRBV6-1 and TRBJ2-1; 11 bases agree with TRBD2. Germline lookup yields CDR1 MNHNS and CDR2 SASEGT. V shed 8 bases, J shed 9 bases, and the junction held 9 bases outside the gene matches. The CDR3 extends over 14 amino acids. DNA for the CDR3: TGTGCCAGCCTTTTTGGGACTAGCGGTAGTGAGCAGTTCTTC. Its translation is CASLFGTSGSEQFF.